This TCR beta chain was sequenced for a study of cytomegalovirus exposure and HLA in healthy donors. Study-wide background: Clustering assigned 81% of the approximately 400 genotyped donors to the Caucasian-associated ancestry cluster. Overall study results and limits: Among the CMV-associated chains, a few were confirmed in vitro as specific for CMV antigens. The study put 150 or so TCR beta chains on its list as cytomegalovirus-associated.

The CDR3 consists of 16 residues. Looked up from germline, CDR1 is SGHAT and CDR2 is FQDESV (reference sequence). Deletions cut 5 bases from V and 1 base from J, with 15 bases between. 13 Jbeta primers and 60 Vbeta primers were used for the PCR. The table came from immunoSEQ multiplex PCR; TCRdb's copy has only in-frame clones and leaves some out. The profile shows roughly 90,000 clones, 80% to 90% of them singletons. Comments on this clone: Its antigen is as yet unknown.

Sequencing used PBMCs. V and J are TRBV11-1 and TRBJ2-1; no definite D call. The clonotype comes from a young man in good health and CMV-seropositive. CDR3 coding DNA: TGTGCCAGCAGCCAACCCCACAAGATTTCCTACAATGAGCAGTTCTTC. It yields the protein CASSQPHKISYNEQFF.